Sequencing of this T cell receptor beta chain was carried out in a study of tissue T cells after allogeneic stem cell transplantation. Libraries were prepared by immunoSEQ multiplex PCR; TCRdb keeps only in-frame clonotypes and omits some of them. The sample contains 2,800 or so clones, 45% to 60% of which appear only once. Time point here: mouse harvest day 14 after allogeneic transplant. Tail vein injection delivered 10^7 T-cell-depleted bone marrow cells and 10^6 splenic CD5+ T cells. A word on this clone: Gene and germline names: mouse. Coverage ceases 1 residue before the CDR3 finishes, and the germline J gene fills in the end.

The CDR3 totals 14 residues. V was pared by 1 base and J by 1 base, with 7 bases between. Germline loops: CDR1 NNHNN, CDR2 SYGAGS (reference sequence). The sequence was collected from a female BALB/c mouse given C57BL/6 T cells with graft-versus-host disease after an allogeneic hematopoietic cell transplant. The chain uses TRBV13-2 and TRBJ2-5, with D possibly matching TRBD2 (6 bases). The material sequenced was lymph node tissue. CDR3 sequence reads: CASGDLGHQDTQYF. The CDR3 DNA, read in part, is TGTGCCAGCGGTGATCTGGGGCACCAAGACACCCAGTAC.